A selection of T cell receptor beta chains follows, all from one sample in a study of blood T cell repertoires in COVID-19. Repertoires were generated with immunoSEQ multiplex PCR, while TCRdb's copy carries only in-frame clones and drops some. The sample has about 360,000 clones, around 84% seen once. The sequencing input was peripheral blood. These receptors all come from a human donor in a cohort sampled during active COVID-19. CDR3s include the opening cysteine and the closing phenylalanine or tryptophan. The D gene is left open where the match is weak.

j_call,d_call,v_call,cdr3_nt,cdr3_aa
TRBJ2-7,NA,TRBV5-6,TGTGCCAGCAGCTTGGGACAGGTCTACGAGCAGTACTTC,CASSLGQVYEQYF
TRBJ2-1,TRBD2,TRBV5-1,TGCGCCAGCAGCTTAAACTCGGGACTAGCGGGTCAGAGCTCCTACAATGAGCAGTTCTTC,CASSLNSGLAGQSSYNEQFF
TRBJ2-2,TRBD1,TRBV3-1/TRBV3-2,TGTGCCAGCAGCTGGGGACAGGGGGGCACCGGGGAGCTGTTTTTT,CASSWGQGGTGELFF
TRBJ1-5,TRBD1,TRBV9,TGTGCCAGCAGCGTCGGACAGGACAATCAGCCCCAGCATTTT,CASSVGQDNQPQHF
TRBJ1-1,NA,TRBV7-3,TGTGCCAGCAGCTTAACGATGAGGACTGAAGCTTTCTTT,CASSLTMRTEAFF
TRBJ2-1,NA,TRBV3-1/TRBV3-2,TGTGCCAGCAGCCAAGGTTGGACAAGCTCCTACAATGAGCAGTTCTTC,CASSQGWTSSYNEQFF
TRBJ2-7,NA,TRBV10-3,TGTGCCACCCGAGGGGGATTCCACGAGCAGTACTTC,CATRGGFHEQYF
TRBJ2-3,TRBD2,TRBV2,TGTGCCAGCAGGGGGACTAGCGGGGTAACAGATACGCAGTATTTT,CASRGTSGVTDTQYF
TRBJ2-1,NA,TRBV11-2,TGTGCCAGCAGCCAAAACAGGGAAGGAGAGCAGTTCTTC,CASSQNREGEQFF
TRBJ2-5,TRBD1,TRBV10-3,TGTGCCATCAGTGAGTCGAAGGGACAGGGTGTAGAGACCCAGTACTTC,CAISESKGQGVETQYF
TRBJ2-7,NA,TRBV6-5,TGTGCCAGCAGTCGGGAGCACGAGCAGTACTTC,CASSREHEQYF
TRBJ2-5,TRBD1,TRBV7-9,TGTGCCAGCAGCTCTCAAGACAGGGGGATGAGAGAGACCCAGTACTTC,CASSSQDRGMRETQYF